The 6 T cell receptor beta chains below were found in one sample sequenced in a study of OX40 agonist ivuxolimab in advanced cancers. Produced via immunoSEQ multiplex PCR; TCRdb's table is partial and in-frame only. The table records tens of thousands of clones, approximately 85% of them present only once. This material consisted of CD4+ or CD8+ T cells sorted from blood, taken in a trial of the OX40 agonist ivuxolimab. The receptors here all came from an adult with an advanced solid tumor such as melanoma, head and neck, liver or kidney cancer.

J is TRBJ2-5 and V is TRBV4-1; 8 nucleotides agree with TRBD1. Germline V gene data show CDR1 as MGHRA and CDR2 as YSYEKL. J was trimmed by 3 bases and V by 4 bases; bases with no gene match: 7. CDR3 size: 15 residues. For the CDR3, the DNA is TGCGCCAGCAGCCCGATGGACAGGGCGGAAGAGACCCAGTACTTC. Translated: CASSPMDRAEETQYF.

Written as DNA, the CDR3 is TGTGCCAGCAGCCCCAAGCCGACAGGGGAAGGCGAAAAACTGTTTTTT. Its protein product is CASSPKPTGEGEKLFF. The V and J genes are TRBV5-4 and TRBJ1-4; the match to TRBD1 covers 8 bases. The CDR3 has 16 residues. CDR1 and CDR2 (germline): SGHNT, YYREEE (reference sequence). The trim removed 4 bases at V and 8 bases at J, leaving 13 bases unmatched.

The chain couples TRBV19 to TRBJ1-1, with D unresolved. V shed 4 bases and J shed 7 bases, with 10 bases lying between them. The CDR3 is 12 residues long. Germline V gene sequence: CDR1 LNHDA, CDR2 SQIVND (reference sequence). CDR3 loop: CASSRGQHEAFF. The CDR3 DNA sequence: TGTGCCAGTAGTAGGGGTCAACATGAAGCTTTCTTT.

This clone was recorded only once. The DNA of the CDR3 is TGTGCCAGCAGCGCGGGTACAGATACGCAGTATTTT. As protein: CASSAGTDTQYF. The chain uses TRBV11-2 and TRBJ2-3; TRBD2 is a possible D gene (5 bases). Trimming removed 5 bases at V and 3 bases at J, with 6 bases between. This CDR3 spans 12 amino acids. CDR1 is SGHAT, CDR2 FQNNGV, per germline.

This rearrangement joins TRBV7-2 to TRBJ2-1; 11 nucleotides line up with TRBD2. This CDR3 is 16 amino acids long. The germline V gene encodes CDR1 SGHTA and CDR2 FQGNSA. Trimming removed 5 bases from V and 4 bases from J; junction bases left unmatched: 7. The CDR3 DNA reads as TGTGCCAGCAGCCATCCGGGACTAGCGGTGTACAATGAGCAGTTCTTC. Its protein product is CASSHPGLAVYNEQFF. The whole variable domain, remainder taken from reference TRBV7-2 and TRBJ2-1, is GAGVSQSPSNKVTEKGKDVELRCDPISGHTALYWYRQSLGQGLEFLIYFQGNSAPDKSGLPSDRFSAERTGGSVSTLTIQRTQQEDSAVYLCASSHPGLAVYNEQFFGPGTRLTVL.

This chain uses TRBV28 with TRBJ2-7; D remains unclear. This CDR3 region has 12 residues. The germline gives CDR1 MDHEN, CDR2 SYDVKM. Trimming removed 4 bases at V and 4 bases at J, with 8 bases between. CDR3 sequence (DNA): TGTGCCAGCAGTTCCGACTGGTACGAGCAGTACTTC. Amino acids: CASSSDWYEQYF.